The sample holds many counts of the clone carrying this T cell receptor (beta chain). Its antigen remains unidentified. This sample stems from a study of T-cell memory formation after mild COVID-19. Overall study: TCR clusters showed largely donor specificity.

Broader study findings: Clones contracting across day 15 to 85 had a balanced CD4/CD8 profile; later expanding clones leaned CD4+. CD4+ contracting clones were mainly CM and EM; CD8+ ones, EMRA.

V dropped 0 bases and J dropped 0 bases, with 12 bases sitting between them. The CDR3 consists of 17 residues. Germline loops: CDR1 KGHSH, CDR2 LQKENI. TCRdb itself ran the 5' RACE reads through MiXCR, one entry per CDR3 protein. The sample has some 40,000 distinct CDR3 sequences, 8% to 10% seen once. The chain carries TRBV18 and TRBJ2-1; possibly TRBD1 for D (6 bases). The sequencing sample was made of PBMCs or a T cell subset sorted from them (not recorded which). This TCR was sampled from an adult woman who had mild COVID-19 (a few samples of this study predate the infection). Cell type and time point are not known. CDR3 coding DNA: TGTGCCAGCTCACCACCGAATCAGGGGAGCTCCTACAATGAGCAGTTCTTC. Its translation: CASSPPNQGSSYNEQFF.